Included here is one T cell receptor (beta chain) sequence, with context. Antigen unknown. This entry is derived from a study of cytomegalovirus exposure and HLA in healthy donors. Study outcomes and limitations: The classifier reportedly diagnosed cytomegalovirus status with high specificity and sensitivity.

A multiplex PCR was run with 60 Vbeta primers and 13 Jbeta primers. TCRdb's copy holds only in-frame clones and misses some; the assay was immunoSEQ multiplex PCR. The sample holds some 100,000 clones; about 77% are singletons and the top ten take approximately 4.8%. The CDR3 is 11 residues long. Germline values: CDR1 SQVTM, CDR2 ANQGSEA. After removal of 1 base from V and 6 bases from J, the junction contained 0 bases not matched to a gene. Sequences were obtained from PBMCs. This chain links TRBV29-1 with TRBJ2-7, with 7 nucleotides matching TRBD2. The receptor was isolated from a woman between 18 and 30 years old in good health and CMV-seropositive. CDR3 in DNA: TGCAGCGTTGAAGGGGGGGGCGAGCAGTACTTC. Its translation is CSVEGGGEQYF.